This T cell receptor (beta chain) was found in a study of blood T cells in healthy people across ages (dated by TCRdb to about 2015). Describing the broader study: In model experiments, template switching captured about one uniquely barcoded TCR beta cDNA molecule for every two T cells. To track age-related changes in TCR beta repertoire diversity, the study relied on deep sequencing normalized with unique cDNA molecular identifiers. Donors were grouped into four age groups: young (average about 15 years), middle-aged (under 40), aged (around 60) and long-lived (around 80). Using the same blood draw, the study looked at two additional independent replicas of 1 million unique cDNA reads for two donors, one aged 18 to 30 and the other aged 80 or older.

The paper as a whole reports these results and caveats: Observed TCR beta diversity correlated strongly with the percentage of naive T cells measured by flow cytometry. Bulk unsorted PBMC profiling prevented conclusive comparison of naive and antigen-experienced compartments. Because the CMV infection status of the donors was unknown, age-related changes in expanded clonotypes may potentially have been confounded. Observed TCR beta diversity per million T cells fell roughly linearly with age, and a significant reduction was already apparent by age around 44. Compared with the aged group, the long-lived group had more naive CD4+ T cells, fewer expanded clones and increased TCR diversity, suggesting age selection. Estimates of total diversity based on one million sequenced T cells were regarded as lower bounds and as underestimates.

As to this clonotype: Its cognate antigen has yet to be identified. The input lacks base qualities; no much larger clone sits a single base away.

The roughly 37 donors, aged about 6 to 95 years, were systemically healthy Caucasian individuals from Russia. Each donor gave approximately 9.3 milliliters of peripheral blood, collected into EDTA-treated Vacutainer tubes. Ficoll-Paque density-gradient centrifugation was used to isolate PBMCs, with at least 7 million per sample. Trizol reagent was used to extract total RNA from PBMCs, with at least 6 micrograms per sample. For every donor, an aliquot of PBMCs went through flow cytometry to measure the percentages of naive CD45RAhigh/CD27high T cells. The method was 5' RACE. The instrument given in TCRdb is Illumina HiSeq 2500. The second PCR ran for roughly 7 to 12 cycles and used a J-beta primer mix along with a sample-barcoded 5' primer. A template-switch 5' adaptor carrying 12 random nucleotides introduced a unique molecular identifier onto each TCR beta cDNA molecule. Each sample yielded at least 2.5 million CDR3-containing paired-end reads. The Mint cDNA synthesis kit, primed by a TRBC-specific oligonucleotide, was used to synthesize first-strand cDNA from all RNA. After uracil-DNA glycosylase treatment, a first 18-cycle PCR used universal primers M1SS and BC2_uni_R on all cDNA. As for the authors' bioinformatics: For normalization, 1 million high-quality reads, each with a distinct molecular identifier, were randomly selected from each sample. Instead of being binned into consensus sequences, reads with shared molecular identifiers were discarded. MiTCR, set to a Q25 quality threshold and the strictest error-elimination algorithm, was used for CDR3 identification, clonotype clustering and error correction. A nonparametric unseen species model using Euler transformation provided a lower-bound estimate of total TCR beta diversity. The raw public data were reprocessed by TCRdb itself: fastp quality trimming at Q25, MiXCR clonotype calling, in-frame beta chains only. Each record represents a unique CDR3 protein, reported with the most common genes and DNA among its rows. The V and J calls and clone size are TCRdb's, not the authors'. This sample gives under 1,100,000 distinct CDR3 sequences in total; about 25% of them show up just once. The leading ten clones occupy about 0.8% of the sample.

The trim is 0 bases for V and 5 bases for J, with a gap of 16 bases between the germline ends. CDR1 LNHNV and CDR2 YYDKDF were looked up in the germline V gene (reference sequence). Its CDR3 holds 17 amino acids, cysteine through phenylalanine. The DNA shown is the 51-base CDR3, in frame from base 1. These data also formed part of another study, on T cells of mothers and their children. Drawing on the second study: Donors were nine systemically healthy Caucasian individuals: three mothers and their six children. cDNA synthesis used all of the extracted RNA, with approximately 1.4 ug of RNA in each 15 ul reaction. Sample barcodes and 2-4 random nucleotides were added via the M1S primer in the second PCR. Over 8.5 million TCR beta CDR3 reads were obtained for each mother, and millions of reads were obtained for each child. Thymic selection similarly shapes TCR recombination output in related and unrelated pairs, with minor effect from inherited differences. Normalized repertoire overlap was always found to be slightly, but never significantly, higher in related mother-child pairs than in unrelated mother-child pairs. No persistent microchimeric T cell clones were found, with a detection sensitivity of 75 to 100 clones per million clonotypes. In the study, deep NGS was used to compare the TCR beta repertoires of mothers and children, and features distinguishing related mother-child pairs from unrelated individuals were sought. Mothers averaged about 40 +/- 4 years of age and children averaged around 10 +/- 4 years. Libraries were sequenced on Illumina HiSeq 2000 with 100+100 nt paired-end reads after adapter ligation with NEBNext reagents. Mother and child libraries were prepared a month apart and sequenced in separate runs to prevent cross-contamination. For each donor, somewhere between about 450,000 and 2,000,000 distinct TCR beta clonotypes were identified. Naive TCR beta clonotypes were estimated from low-frequency clonotypes matched to each donor's FACS-determined naive share, without sorting.

The sequenced sample consisted of blood. This sequence uses TRBV15 and TRBJ2-2, and perhaps TRBD2 as D gene, on 6 matching bases. This receptor was taken from a girl aged 2-15 years in good health. CDR3 protein: CATSRDRWGGRTGELFF. In nucleotides, the sequence is TGTGCCACCAGCAGAGATAGATGGGGTGGGAGGACCGGGGAGCTGTTTTTT.